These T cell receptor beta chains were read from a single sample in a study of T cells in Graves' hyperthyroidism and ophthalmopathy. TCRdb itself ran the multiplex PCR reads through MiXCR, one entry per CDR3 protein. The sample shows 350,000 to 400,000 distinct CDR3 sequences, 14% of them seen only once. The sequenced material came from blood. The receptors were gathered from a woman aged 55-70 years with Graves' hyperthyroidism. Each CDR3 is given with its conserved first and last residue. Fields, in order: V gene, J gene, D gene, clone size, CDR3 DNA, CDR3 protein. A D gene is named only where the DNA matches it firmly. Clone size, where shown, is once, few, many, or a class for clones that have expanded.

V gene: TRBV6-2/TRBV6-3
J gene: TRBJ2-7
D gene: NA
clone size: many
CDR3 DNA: TGTGCCATCGCCACCGCCTACGAGCAGTACTTC
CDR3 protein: CAIATAYEQYF

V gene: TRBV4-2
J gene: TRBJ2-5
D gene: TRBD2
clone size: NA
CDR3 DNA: TGTGCCAGCAGCCAAGGCTATCGGGAGGTTGAGACCCAGTACTTC
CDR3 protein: CASSQGYREVETQYF

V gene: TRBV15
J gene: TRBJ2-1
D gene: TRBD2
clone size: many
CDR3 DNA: TGTGCCACCAGCAGAGATCGGGGTAGCGGGAGAGTTAGCAATGAGCAGTTCTTC
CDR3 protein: CATSRDRGSGRVSNEQFF

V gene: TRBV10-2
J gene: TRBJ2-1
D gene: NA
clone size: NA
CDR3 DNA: TGCGCCAGCACCCCGGGAGAGGGTTACAATGAGCAGTTCTTC
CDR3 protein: CASTPGEGYNEQFF

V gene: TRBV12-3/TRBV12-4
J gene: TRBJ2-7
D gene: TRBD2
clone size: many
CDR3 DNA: TGTGCCAGCAGTGCGACGACTAGCGGGACTTACGAGCAGTACTTC
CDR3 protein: CASSATTSGTYEQYF

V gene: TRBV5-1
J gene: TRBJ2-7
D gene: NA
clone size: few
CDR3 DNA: TGCGCCAGCAGACCTCAGGGATCCTACGAGCAGTACTTC
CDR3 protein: CASRPQGSYEQYF

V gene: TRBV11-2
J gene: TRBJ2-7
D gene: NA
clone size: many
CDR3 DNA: TGTGCCAGCAGCTTAGGCCCCACCTACGAGCAGTACTTC
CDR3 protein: CASSLGPTYEQYF

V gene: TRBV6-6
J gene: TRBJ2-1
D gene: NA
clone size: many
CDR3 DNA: TGTGCCAGCAGTTACTCCCCTGTACGCACCTACAATGAGCAGTTCTTC
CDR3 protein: CASSYSPVRTYNEQFF

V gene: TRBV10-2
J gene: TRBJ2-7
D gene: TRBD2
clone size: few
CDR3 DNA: TGCGCCAGCAGTGCAGGGAGGGCCTACGAGCAGTACTTC
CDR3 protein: CASSAGRAYEQYF

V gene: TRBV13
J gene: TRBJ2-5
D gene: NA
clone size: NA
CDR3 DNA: TGTGCCAGCAGCTTAGAGGTCAGGCAAGAGACCCAGTACTTC
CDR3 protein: CASSLEVRQETQYF

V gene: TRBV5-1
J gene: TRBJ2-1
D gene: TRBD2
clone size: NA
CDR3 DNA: TGCGCCAGCAGCTCCTACCGGTGGGGTAGCGGGAACAATGAGCAGTTCTTC
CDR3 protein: CASSSYRWGSGNNEQFF

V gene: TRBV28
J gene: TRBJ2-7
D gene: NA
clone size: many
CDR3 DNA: TGTGCCAGCAGTTCTCACACTGGTCAATCCTACGAGCAGTACTTC
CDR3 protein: CASSSHTGQSYEQYF

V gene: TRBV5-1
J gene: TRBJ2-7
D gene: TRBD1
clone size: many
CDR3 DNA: TGCGCCAGCAGCCGTCCCGGACAGGGAACCTCCTACGAGCAGTACTTC
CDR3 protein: CASSRPGQGTSYEQYF

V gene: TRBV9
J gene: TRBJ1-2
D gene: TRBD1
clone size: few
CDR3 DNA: TGTGCCAGCAGCGCCCGGGACAGGACCTATGGCTACACCTTC
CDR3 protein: CASSARDRTYGYTF

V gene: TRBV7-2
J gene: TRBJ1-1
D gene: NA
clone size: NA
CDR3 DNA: TGTGCCAGCAGCTTACTCTGGACGGACACTGAAGCTTTCTTT
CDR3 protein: CASSLLWTDTEAFF

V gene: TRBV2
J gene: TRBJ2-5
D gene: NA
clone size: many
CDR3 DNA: TGTGCCAGCAGCAGCGGGTCCGAGACCCAGTACTTC
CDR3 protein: CASSSGSETQYF

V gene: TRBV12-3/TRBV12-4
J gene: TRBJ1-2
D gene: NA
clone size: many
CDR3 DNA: TGTGCCAGCAGTTTAGGGGGGCTGGGCGGCTACACCTTC
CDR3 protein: CASSLGGLGGYTF

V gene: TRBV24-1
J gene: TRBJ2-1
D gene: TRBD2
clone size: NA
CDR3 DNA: TGTGCCACCAGTGACCCCCGGGTAATAGCGGGGCCCGGTAAGCAGTTCTTC
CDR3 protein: CATSDPRVIAGPGKQFF

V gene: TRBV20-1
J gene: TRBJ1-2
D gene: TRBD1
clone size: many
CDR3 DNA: TGCAGTGCTTCGCCGGTCGACAGGGTCAGGAACTATGGCTACACCTTC
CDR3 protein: CSASPVDRVRNYGYTF

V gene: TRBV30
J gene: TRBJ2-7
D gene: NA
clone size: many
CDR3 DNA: TGTGCCTGGAGTGTACAAACCTACGAGCAGTACTTC
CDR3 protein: CAWSVQTYEQYF

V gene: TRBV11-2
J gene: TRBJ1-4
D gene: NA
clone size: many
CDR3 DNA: TGTGCCAGCAGCTTAGGATTACGACAGTTTGGGGAAAAACTGTTTTTT
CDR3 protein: CASSLGLRQFGEKLFF

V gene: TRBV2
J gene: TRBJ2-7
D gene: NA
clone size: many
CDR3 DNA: TGTGCCAGCAGCCCCGGACCCGGGCTCGGTTACGAGCAGTACTTC
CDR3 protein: CASSPGPGLGYEQYF

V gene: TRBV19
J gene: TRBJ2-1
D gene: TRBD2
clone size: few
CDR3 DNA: TGTGCCAGTAGTGGGGGGACTAGCGGGAGAGGAAATGAGCAGTTCTTC
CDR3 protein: CASSGGTSGRGNEQFF

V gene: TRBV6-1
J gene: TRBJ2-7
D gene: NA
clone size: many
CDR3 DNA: TGTGCCAGCAGTGATTGGACTGAGACCTACGAGCAGTACTTC
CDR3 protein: CASSDWTETYEQYF

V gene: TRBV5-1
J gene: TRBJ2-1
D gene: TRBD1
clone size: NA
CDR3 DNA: TGCGCCAGCAGCTTGATTAGGACAGGTAACCCTAGGGCTTACAATGAGCAGTTCTTC
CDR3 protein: CASSLIRTGNPRAYNEQFF

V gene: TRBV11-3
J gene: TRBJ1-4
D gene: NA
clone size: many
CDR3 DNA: TGTGCCAGCAGCTGGAGCGGAGAAAAACTGTTTTTT
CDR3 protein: CASSWSGEKLFF

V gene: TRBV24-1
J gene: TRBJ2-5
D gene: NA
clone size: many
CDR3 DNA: TGTGCCACCAGTGCCAGAGGAGGGGTGGAGACCCAGTACTTC
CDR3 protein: CATSARGGVETQYF

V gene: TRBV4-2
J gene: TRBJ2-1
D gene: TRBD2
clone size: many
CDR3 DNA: TGTGCCAGCAGCCCCAGTGGGCGGGGGGACAATGAGCAGTTCTTC
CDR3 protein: CASSPSGRGDNEQFF

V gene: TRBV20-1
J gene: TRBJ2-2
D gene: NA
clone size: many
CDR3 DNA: TGCAGTGCCCGGGACACTTTGAACACCGGGGAGCTGTTTTTT
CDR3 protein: CSARDTLNTGELFF

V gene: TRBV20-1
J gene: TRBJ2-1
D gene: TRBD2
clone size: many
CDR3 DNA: TGCAGTGCCCGTGGACTAGGAGGGGCAAATGAGCAGTTCTTC
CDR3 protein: CSARGLGGANEQFF

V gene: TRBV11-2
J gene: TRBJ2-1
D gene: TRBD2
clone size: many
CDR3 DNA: TGTGCCAGCAGCTTAGCAAGGACTAGCGGGAGGTCCACGCGCAATGAGCAGTTCTTC
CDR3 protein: CASSLARTSGRSTRNEQFF

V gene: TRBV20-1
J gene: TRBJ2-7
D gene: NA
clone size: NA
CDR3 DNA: TGCAGTGCTCCTGCCGGCGTCTCCTACGAGCAGTACTTC
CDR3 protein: CSAPAGVSYEQYF

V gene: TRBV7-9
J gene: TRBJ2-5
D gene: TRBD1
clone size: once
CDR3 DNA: TGTGCCAGCAGCTCCCCGACAGGGGCAGGAGAGACCCAGTACTTC
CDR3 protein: CASSSPTGAGETQYF

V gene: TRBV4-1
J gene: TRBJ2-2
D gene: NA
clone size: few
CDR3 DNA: TGCGCCAGCCACCAAACGGGGATGAACACCGGGGAGCTGTTTTTT
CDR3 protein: CASHQTGMNTGELFF

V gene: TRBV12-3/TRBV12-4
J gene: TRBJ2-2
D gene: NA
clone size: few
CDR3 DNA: TGTGCCAGCAGGGCCCCGGGAAAGAACACCGGGGAGCTGTTTTTT
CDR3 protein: CASRAPGKNTGELFF

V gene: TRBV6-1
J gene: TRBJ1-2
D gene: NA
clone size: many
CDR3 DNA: TGTGCCAGCAACCCAACCGGGGCGGGGGGCTACACCTTC
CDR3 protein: CASNPTGAGGYTF

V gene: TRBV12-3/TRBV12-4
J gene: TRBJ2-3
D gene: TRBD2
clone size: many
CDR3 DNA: TGTGCCAGCAGTTTCGAGACTAGCCCAGATACGCAGTATTTT
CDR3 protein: CASSFETSPDTQYF

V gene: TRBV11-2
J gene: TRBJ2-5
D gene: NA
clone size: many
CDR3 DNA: TGTGCCAGCAGCTTAGGTCTGGGCAGGGGCGAGACCCAGTACTTC
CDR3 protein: CASSLGLGRGETQYF

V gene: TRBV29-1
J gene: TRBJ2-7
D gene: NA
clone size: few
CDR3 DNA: TGCAGCGTTGATTCTGGACAGAACTACGAGCAGTACTTC
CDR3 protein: CSVDSGQNYEQYF

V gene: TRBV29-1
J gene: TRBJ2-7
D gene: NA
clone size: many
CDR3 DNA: TGCAGCGTTGAAAGTACCCAGAGCTCCTACGAGCAGTACTTC
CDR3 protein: CSVESTQSSYEQYF

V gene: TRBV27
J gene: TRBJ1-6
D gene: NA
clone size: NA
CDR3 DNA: TGTGCCAGCAATTTGGCAGGGGAACCCCTCCACTTT
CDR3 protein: CASNLAGEPLHF

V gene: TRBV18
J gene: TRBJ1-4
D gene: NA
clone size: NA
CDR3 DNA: TGTGCCAGCTCACCAAGAATCCCCCGAGGAACTGAAAAACTGTTTTTT
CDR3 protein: CASSPRIPRGTEKLFF

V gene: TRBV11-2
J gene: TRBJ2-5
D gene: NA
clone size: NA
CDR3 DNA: TGTGCCAGCAGCTTAGTTTCAGGAAAAGAGACCCAGTACTTC
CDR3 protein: CASSLVSGKETQYF

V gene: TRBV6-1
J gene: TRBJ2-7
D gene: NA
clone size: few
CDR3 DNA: TGTGCCAGCAGCCCCGGGACCCCGGGCGAGCAGTACTTC
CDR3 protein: CASSPGTPGEQYF

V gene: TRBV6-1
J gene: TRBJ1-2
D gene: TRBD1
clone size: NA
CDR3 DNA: TGTGCCATACAAGGGACAGGGGGAGGCGGCTATGGCTACACCTTC
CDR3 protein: CAIQGTGGGGYGYTF

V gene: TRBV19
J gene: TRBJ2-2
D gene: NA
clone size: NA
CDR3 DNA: TGTGCCAGTAGTATAGTCGGGGGTGCGGGGGAGCTGTTTTTT
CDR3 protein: CASSIVGGAGELFF

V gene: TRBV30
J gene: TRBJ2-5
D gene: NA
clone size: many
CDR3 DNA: TGTGCCTGGAGTCGGCGCCACGGGGAGACCCAGTACTTC
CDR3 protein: CAWSRRHGETQYF

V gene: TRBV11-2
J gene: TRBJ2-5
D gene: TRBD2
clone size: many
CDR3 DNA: TGTGCCAGCAGCTTAGCACTAGCGGACCAAGAGACCCAGTACTTC
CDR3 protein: CASSLALADQETQYF

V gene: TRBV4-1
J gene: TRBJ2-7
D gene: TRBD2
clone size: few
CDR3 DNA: TGCGCCAGCAGTCGAACCGGGACTAGCGGCCCCTACGAGCAGTACTTC
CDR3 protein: CASSRTGTSGPYEQYF

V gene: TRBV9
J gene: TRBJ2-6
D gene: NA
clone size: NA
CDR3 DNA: TGTGCCAGCAGCGTAGGCCCCGGACCCACCGCGGGCTCTGGGGCCAACGTCCTGACTTTC
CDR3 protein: CASSVGPGPTAGSGANVLTF